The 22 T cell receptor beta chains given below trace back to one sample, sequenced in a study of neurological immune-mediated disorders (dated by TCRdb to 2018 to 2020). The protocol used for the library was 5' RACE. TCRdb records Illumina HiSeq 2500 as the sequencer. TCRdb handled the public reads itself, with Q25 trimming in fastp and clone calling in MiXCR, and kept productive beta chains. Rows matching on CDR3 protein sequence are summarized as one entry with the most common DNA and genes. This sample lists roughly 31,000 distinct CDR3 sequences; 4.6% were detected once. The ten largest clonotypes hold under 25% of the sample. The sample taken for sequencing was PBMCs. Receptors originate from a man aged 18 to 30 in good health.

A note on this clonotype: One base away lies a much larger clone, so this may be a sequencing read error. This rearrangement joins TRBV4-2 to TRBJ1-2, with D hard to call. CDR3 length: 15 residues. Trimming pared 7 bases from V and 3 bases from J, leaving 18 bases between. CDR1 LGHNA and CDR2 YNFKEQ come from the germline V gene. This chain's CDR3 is CASIPSTDLHYGYTF. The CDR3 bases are TGTGCCAGCATCCCCTCCACGGACCTACACTATGGCTACACCTTC.

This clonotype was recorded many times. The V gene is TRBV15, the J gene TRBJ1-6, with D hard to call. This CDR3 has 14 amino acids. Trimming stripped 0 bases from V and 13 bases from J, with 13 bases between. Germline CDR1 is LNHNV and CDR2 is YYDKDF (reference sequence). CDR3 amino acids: CATSRDGEGAPLHF. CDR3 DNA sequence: TGTGCCACCAGCAGAGACGGGGAGGGCGCGCCCCTCCACTTT.

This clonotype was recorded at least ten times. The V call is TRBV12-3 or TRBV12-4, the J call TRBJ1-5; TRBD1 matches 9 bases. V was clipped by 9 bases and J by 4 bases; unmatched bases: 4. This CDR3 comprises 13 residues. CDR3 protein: CASGDRANQPQHF. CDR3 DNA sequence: TGTGCCAGTGGGGACAGGGCTAATCAGCCCCAGCATTTT.

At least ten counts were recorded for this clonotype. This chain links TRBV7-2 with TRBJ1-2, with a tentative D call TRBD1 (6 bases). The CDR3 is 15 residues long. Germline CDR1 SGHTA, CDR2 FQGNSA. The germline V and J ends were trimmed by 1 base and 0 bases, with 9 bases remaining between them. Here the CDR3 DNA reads TGTGCCAGCAGCTTAGTTTCAGGGGCTAACTATGGCTACACCTTC. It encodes CASSLVSGANYGYTF.

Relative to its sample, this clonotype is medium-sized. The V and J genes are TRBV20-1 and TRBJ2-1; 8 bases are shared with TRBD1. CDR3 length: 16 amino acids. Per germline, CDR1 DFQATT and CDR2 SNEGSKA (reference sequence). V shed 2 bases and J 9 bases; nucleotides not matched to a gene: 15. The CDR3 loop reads CSARHTIGTGSGEQFF. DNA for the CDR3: TGCAGTGCTAGACACACTATAGGGACAGGATCTGGTGAGCAGTTCTTC.

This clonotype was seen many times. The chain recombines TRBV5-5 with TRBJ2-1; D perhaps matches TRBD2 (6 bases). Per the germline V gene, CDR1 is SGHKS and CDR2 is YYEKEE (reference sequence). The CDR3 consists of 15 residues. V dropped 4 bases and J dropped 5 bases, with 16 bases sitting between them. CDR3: CASSLQVGGDNEQFF. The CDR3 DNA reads TGTGCCAGCAGCCTTCAGGTTGGAGGGGACAATGAGCAGTTCTTC. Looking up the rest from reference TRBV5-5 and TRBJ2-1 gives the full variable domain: DAGVTQSPTHLIKTRGQQVTLRCSPISGHKSVSWYQQVLGQGPQFIFQYYEKEERGRGNFPDRFSARQFPNYSSELNVNALLLGDSALYLCASSLQVGGDNEQFFGPGTRLTVL.

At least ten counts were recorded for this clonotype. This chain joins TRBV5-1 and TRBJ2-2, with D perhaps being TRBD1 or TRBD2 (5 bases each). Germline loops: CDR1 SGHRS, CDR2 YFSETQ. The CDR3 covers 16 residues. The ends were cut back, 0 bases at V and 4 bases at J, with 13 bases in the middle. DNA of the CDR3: TGCGCCAGCAGCTTGGGGGACGTGGATGTCACCGGGGAGCTGTTTTTT. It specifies CASSLGDVDVTGELFF.

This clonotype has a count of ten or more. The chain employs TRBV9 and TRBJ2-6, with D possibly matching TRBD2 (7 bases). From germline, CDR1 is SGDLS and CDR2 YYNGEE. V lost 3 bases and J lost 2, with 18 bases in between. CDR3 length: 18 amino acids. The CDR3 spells CASSASAEGGTGANVLTF. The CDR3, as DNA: TGTGCCAGCAGCGCCTCGGCAGAGGGGGGGACTGGGGCCAACGTCCTGACTTTC.

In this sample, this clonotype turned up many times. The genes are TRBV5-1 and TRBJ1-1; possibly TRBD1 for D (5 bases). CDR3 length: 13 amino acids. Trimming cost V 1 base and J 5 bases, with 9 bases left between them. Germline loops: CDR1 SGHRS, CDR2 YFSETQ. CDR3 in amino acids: CASSLTWGTEAFF. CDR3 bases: TGCGCCAGCAGCTTGACATGGGGGACTGAAGCTTTCTTT.

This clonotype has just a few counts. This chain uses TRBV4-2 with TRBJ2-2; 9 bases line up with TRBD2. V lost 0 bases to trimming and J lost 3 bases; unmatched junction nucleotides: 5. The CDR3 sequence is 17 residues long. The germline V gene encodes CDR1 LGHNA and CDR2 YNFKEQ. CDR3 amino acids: CASSQDGTSKDTGELFF. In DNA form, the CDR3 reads TGTGCCAGCAGCCAAGATGGGACTAGCAAGGACACCGGGGAGCTGTTTTTT.

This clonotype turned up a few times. CDR3 bases: TGTGCCTGGGCCCGTGGACAGGGGAGCAATCAGCCCCAGCATTTT. This gives the protein CAWARGQGSNQPQHF. V and J are TRBV30 and TRBJ1-5; 9 bases align to TRBD1. The CDR3 runs 15 residues. Unmatched junction bases numbered 6, after V lost 5 bases and J lost 1 base. CDR1 and CDR2 from the germline V gene are GTSNPN and SVGIG (reference sequence).

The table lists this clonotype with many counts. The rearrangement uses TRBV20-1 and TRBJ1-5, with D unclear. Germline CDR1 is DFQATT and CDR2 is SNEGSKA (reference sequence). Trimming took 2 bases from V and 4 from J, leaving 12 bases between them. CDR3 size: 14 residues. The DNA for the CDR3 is TGCAGTGCTAGACGCCAGGCCGGTAATCAGCCCCAGCATTTT. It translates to CSARRQAGNQPQHF.

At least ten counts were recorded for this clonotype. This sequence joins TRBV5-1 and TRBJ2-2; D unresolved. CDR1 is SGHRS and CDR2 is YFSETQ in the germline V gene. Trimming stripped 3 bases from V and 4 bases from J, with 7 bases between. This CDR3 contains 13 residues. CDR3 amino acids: CASSSSATGELFF. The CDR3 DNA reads TGCGCCAGCAGCTCCTCAGCCACCGGGGAGCTGTTTTTT.

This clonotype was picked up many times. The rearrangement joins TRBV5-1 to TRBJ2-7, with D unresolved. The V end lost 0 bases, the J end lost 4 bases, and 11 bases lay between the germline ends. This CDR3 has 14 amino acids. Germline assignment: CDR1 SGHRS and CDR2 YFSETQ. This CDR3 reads CASSLAGENYEQYF. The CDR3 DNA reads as TGCGCCAGCAGCTTGGCCGGTGAGAATTACGAGCAGTACTTC. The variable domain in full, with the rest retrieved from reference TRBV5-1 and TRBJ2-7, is KAGVTQTPRYLIKTRGQQVTLSCSPISGHRSVSWYQQTPGQGLQFLFEYFSETQRNKGNFPGRFSGRQFSNSRSEMNVSTLELGDSALYLCASSLAGENYEQYFGPGTRLTVT.

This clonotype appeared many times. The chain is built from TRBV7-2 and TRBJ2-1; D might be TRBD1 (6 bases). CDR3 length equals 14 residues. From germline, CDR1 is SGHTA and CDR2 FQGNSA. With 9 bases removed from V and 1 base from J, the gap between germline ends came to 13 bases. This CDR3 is CASTYRVSYNEQFF. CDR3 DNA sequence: TGTGCCAGTACATACAGGGTATCCTACAATGAGCAGTTCTTC.

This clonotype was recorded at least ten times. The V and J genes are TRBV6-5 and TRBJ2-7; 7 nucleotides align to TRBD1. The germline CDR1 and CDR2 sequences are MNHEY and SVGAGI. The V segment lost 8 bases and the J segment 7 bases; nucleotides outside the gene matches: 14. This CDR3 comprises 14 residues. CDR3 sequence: CASARGSPLLEQYF. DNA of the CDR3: TGTGCCAGCGCCAGGGGGAGTCCCCTCCTGGAGCAGTACTTC.

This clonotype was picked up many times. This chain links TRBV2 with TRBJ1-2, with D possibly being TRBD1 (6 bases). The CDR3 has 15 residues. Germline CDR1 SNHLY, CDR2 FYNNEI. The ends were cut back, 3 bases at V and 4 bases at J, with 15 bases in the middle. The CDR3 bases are TGTGCCAGCAGTGATAATACAGGGTCCCTCTATGGCTACACCTTC. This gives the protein CASSDNTGSLYGYTF.

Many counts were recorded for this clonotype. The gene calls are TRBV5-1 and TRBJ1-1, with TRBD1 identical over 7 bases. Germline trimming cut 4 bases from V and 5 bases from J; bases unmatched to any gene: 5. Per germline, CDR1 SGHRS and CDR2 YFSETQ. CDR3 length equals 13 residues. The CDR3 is CASSGSQGTEAFF. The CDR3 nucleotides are TGCGCCAGCAGCGGATCACAGGGGACTGAAGCTTTCTTT.

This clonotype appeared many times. Here the CDR3 reads CSAQITGRGAGELFF. CDR3 sequence (DNA): TGCAGTGCTCAGATCACAGGGAGAGGGGCCGGGGAGCTGTTTTTT. The gene calls are TRBV20-1 and TRBJ2-2; D is perhaps TRBD1 (6 bases). Trimming took 5 bases from V and 6 from J, leaving 19 bases between them. CDR1 is DFQATT and CDR2 is SNEGSKA in the germline V gene (reference sequence). The CDR3 runs to 15 residues.

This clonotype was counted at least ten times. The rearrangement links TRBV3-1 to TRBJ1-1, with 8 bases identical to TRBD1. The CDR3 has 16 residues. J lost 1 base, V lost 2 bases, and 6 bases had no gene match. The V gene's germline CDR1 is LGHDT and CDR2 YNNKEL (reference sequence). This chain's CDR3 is CASSQPNRGSNTEAFF. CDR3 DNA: TGTGCCAGCAGCCAACCAAACAGGGGGTCGAACACTGAAGCTTTCTTT. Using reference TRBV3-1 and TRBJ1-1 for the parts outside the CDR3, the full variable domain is DTAVSQTPKYLVTQMGNDKSIKCEQNLGHDTMYWYKQDSKKFLKIMFSYNNKELIINETVPNRFSPKSPDKAHLNLHINSLELGDSAVYFCASSQPNRGSNTEAFFGQGTRLTVV.

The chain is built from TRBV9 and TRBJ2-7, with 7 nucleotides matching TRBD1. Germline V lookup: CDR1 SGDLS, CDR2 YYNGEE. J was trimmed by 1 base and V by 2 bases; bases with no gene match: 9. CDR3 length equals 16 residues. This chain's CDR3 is CASSVATGTDSYEQYF. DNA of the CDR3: TGTGCCAGCAGCGTCGCCACCGGGACAGATTCCTACGAGCAGTACTTC. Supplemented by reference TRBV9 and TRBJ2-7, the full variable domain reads DSGVTQTPKHLITATGQRVTLRCSPRSGDLSVYWYQQSLDQGLQFLIQYYNGEERAKGNILERFSAQQFPDLHSELNLSSLELGDSALYFCASSVATGTDSYEQYFGPGTRLTVT.

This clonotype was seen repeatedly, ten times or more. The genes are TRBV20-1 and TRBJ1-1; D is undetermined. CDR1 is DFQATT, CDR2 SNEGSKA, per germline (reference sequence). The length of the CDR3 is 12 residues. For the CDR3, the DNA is TGCAGGCGGGCCGGGGTAGGGACTGAAGCTTTCTTT. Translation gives CRRAGVGTEAFF.